This T cell receptor beta chain was recovered during a study of tumor-infiltrating lymphocytes in primary liver carcinoma. At the level of the study: These patients were men and women whose ages were 30 to 69 years. Study-wide findings and caveats: Significantly larger top-250-clone fractions were found in tumors than in blood (p = 0.039).

The investigators made TCR beta cDNA from roughly 0.55 ug total RNA, using a constant-region primer. Employing slightly modified ARM-PCR, three nested multiplex PCR rounds were run, and these gave rise to the TCR beta libraries. Amplification in the first two PCR rounds was performed using TRBV1-TRBV30 forward primers and a C-beta reverse primer for roughly 9 cycles each. TCRdb ran MiXCR on the multiplex PCR reads and lists one entry per CDR3 protein. The sample consists of 25,000 to 35,000 distinct CDR3 sequences, 75% to 85% of them appearing once. This CDR3 spans 13 amino acids. The V end lost 1 base, the J end lost 10 bases, and 11 bases lay between the germline ends. In germline, CDR1 is MGHRA, CDR2 YSYEKL. This clonotype appeared many times. What it binds is unknown. Total RNA and DNA came together from approximately 20-30 mg of bulk tissue without cell sorting. Each tumor had five separate regions sampled.

The clonotype originates from a man in his forties or fifties with primary liver carcinoma and hepatitis B virus infection. J is TRBJ2-1 and V is TRBV4-1; D gene ambiguous. Sequencing used liver tumor tissue from sampling region 5. Subset defined: tumor region T5, tumor centre. This CDR3 reads CASSQATAYEQFF. In DNA, the CDR3 is TGCGCCAGCAGCCAAGCGACGGCCTACGAGCAGTTCTTC.